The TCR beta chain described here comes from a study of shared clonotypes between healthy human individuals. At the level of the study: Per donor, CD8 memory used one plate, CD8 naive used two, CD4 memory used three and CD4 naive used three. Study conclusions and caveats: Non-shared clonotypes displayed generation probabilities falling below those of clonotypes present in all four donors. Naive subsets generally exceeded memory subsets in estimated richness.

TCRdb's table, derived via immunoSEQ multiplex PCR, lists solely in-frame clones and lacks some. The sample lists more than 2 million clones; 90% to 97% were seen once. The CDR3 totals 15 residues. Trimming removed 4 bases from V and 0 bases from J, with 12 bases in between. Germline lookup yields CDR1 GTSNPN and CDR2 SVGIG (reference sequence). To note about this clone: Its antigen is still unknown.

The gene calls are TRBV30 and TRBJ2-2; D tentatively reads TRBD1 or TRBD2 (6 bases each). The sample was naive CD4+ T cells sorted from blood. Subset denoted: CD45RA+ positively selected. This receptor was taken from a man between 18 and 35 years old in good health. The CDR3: CAWTGDNSNTGELFF. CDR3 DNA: TGTGCCTGGACGGGGGACAACTCGAACACCGGGGAGCTGTTTTTT.